What follows are 4 T cell receptor beta chains derived from one specimen sequenced in a study of identifying expanded T cells in peripheral blood. Sequencing used immunoSEQ multiplex PCR; TCRdb keeps in-frame clones, though not all of them. The sample consists of tens of thousands of clones, 85% of them appearing once. Sequencing was done on a sample of blood. These receptors all come from a person aged 18 to 70 in good health.

This chain joins TRBV30 and TRBJ1-4, with TRBD1 matching over 7 bases. Germline values: CDR1 GTSNPN, CDR2 SVGIG (reference sequence). The CDR3 is 13 residues long. The V segment lost 2 bases and the J segment 7 bases; nucleotides outside the gene matches: 4. The CDR3 reads CAWSWQGVEKLFF. CDR3 sequence (DNA): TGTGCCTGGAGTTGGCAGGGGGTTGAAAAACTGTTTTTT. The entire variable domain, with the rest obtained from reference TRBV30 and TRBJ1-4, is as follows: SQTIHQWPATLVQPVGSPLSLECTVEGTSNPNLYWYRQAAGRGLQLLFYSVGIGQISSEVPQNLSASRPQDRQFILSSKKLLLSDSGFYLCAWSWQGVEKLFFGSGTQLSVL.

The chain links TRBV9 to TRBJ1-1; D is perhaps TRBD1 (5 bases). This CDR3 contains 13 residues. Germline assignment: CDR1 SGDLS and CDR2 YYNGEE. Trimming removed 4 bases at V and 0 bases at J, with 7 bases between. CDR3 residues: CASSTGVNTEAFF. The DNA of the CDR3 is TGTGCCAGCAGCACGGGGGTGAACACTGAAGCTTTCTTT.

The rearrangement joins TRBV9 to TRBJ2-5; 13 positions agree with TRBD2. With 3 bases clipped from V and 5 bases from J, the junction kept 7 bases outside the gene matches. The CDR3 spans 16 residues. CDR1 is SGDLS, CDR2 YYNGEE, per germline. DNA for the CDR3: TGTGCCAGCAGCGGAACCGGGACTAGCGGGGTGGAGACCCAGTACTTC. Translating gives CASSGTGTSGVETQYF.

The chain couples TRBV4-3 to TRBJ2-3, with a weak D call TRBD2 (6 bases). This CDR3 has 16 amino acids. V lost 1 base to trimming and J lost 1 base, with 12 bases between them. Germline loops: CDR1 LGHNA, CDR2 YSLEER. The CDR3 coding sequence is TGCGCCAGCAGCCAAGTATGGGGGGAACGCACAGATACGCAGTATTTT. Translated, it gives CASSQVWGERTDTQYF.